The rows below give T cell receptor beta chains drawn from one sample of a study of CD8 T cells in Susac syndrome. MiXCR, applied by TCRdb to the immunoSEQ multiplex PCR reads, yields one record per CDR3 protein. The repertoire holds under 350,000 distinct CDR3 sequences, with about 92% as singletons. Sequencing was done on a sample of CD4+ T cells from PBMCs. The receptors stem from a human donor with multiple sclerosis. Each CDR3 is given with its conserved first and last residue. The order of the fields is V gene, CDR3 protein.

v_gene: TRBV24-1; CDR3aa: CATCPIRDEPYGYTF
v_gene: TRBV7-9; CDR3aa: CASSFYRDKSYEQYF
v_gene: TRBV5-1; CDR3aa: CASSSAGGIGTEAFF
v_gene: TRBV6-2/TRBV6-3; CDR3aa: CASTYSGGPLGTEAFF
v_gene: TRBV5-1; CDR3aa: CASSFSPSGPGNEQFF
v_gene: TRBV30; CDR3aa: CAFRAGGFYEQYF
v_gene: TRBV6-5; CDR3aa: CASSARGGNEQFF
v_gene: TRBV20-1; CDR3aa: CSALWEGEQYF
v_gene: TRBV12-3/TRBV12-4; CDR3aa: CASSLVPDRPYGYTF
v_gene: TRBV20-1; CDR3aa: CSATRAGGSYNEQFF
v_gene: TRBV29-1; CDR3aa: CSVFLASSAYEQYF
v_gene: TRBV30; CDR3aa: CASGRGGGPQHF
v_gene: TRBV6-1; CDR3aa: CASTLDRASGNTIYF
v_gene: TRBV19; CDR3aa: CASSISGAGGYTF
v_gene: TRBV29-1; CDR3aa: CSVRGLAGDNEQFF
v_gene: TRBV30; CDR3aa: CAWSLQETQYF
v_gene: TRBV7-2; CDR3aa: CASSSSDRAYQPQHF